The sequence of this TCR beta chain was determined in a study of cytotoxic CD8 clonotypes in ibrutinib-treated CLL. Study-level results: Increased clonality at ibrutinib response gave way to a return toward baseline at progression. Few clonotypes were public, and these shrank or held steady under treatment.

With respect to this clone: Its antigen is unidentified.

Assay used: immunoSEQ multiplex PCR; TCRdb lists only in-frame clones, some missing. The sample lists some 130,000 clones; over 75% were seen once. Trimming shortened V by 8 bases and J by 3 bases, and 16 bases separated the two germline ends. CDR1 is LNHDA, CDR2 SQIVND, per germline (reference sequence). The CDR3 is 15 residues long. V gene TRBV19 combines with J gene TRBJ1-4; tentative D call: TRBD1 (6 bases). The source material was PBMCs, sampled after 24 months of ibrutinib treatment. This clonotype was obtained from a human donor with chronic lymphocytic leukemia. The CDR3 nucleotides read TGTGCCAGTGCCGGGACATGGACGTCTAATGAAAAACTGTTTTTT. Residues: CASAGTWTSNEKLFF.